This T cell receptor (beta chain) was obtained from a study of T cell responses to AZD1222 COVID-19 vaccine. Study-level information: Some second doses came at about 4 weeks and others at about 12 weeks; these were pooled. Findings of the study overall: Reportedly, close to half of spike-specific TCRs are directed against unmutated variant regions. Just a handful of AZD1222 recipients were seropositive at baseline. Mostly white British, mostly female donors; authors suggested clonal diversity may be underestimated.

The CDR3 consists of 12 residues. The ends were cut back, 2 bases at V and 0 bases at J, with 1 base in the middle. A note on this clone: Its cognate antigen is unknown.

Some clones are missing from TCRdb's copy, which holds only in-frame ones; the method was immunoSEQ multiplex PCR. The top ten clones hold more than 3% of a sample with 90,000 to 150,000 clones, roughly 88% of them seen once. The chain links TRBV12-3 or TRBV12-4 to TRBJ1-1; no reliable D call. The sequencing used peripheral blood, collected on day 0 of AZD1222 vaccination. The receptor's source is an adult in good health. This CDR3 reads CASSLLNTEAFF. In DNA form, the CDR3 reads TGTGCCAGCAGTTTATTGAACACTGAAGCTTTCTTT.